This T cell receptor (beta chain) was captured by sequencing in a study of cytomegalovirus exposure and HLA in healthy donors (dated by TCRdb to between 2016 and 2019). With respect to the entire study: According to an earlier analysis of 550 to 700 of the donors, about 179 million T cells yielded over 90 million unique TCR beta sequences and less than 300 Gb of sequence data. Alongside the repertoire data, information on donor age, sex, ethnicity and CMV serostatus was compiled. The aim of the study was to test whether cataloging public T cell receptors could identify signatures of past pathogen exposure. The study used immunosequencing to profile the T cell repertoires of 600 to 850 subjects and linked those repertoires to cytomegalovirus serostatus. Every discovery cohort repertoire had been produced on one sequencing platform. In the later analysis, no new phenotypic data were used to find candidate immune exposures; instead, reliance was placed on TCR beta sequences and their occurrence across donors. In a later genetic analysis, genome-wide SNP genotypes for about 65% of the roughly 670 donors were used, and that subset was treated as a discovery cohort. Typing coverage differed by locus: A, B, C, DRB1 and DQB1 were typed in roughly 620-630 donors, DQA1 in 500 to 550, DPA1 in 600 to 610, and DPB1 in just under 490. The study combined high-throughput TCR immunosequencing, statistical association of individual TCRs with disease status, and machine learning to predict cytomegalovirus infection status. A later analysis re-analyzed previously published TCR beta repertoires from roughly 690 donors and added high-resolution HLA genotyping to study TCR occurrence patterns. Among roughly 400 genotyped donors of the cohort, an average of about 220,000 unique TCR beta nucleotide sequences was sequenced per donor, of which approximately 19% were non-productive. A separate validation cohort of roughly 130 different subjects was used in addition to the 666-subject first cohort. Of the roughly 400 genotyped donors, approximately 83% fell in the genetic ancestry cluster associated with self-reported Caucasian donors. An earlier analysis of more than 450 of the donors used high-throughput TCR beta sequencing to judge whether each TCR beta V gene segment behaved as functional or pseudogenic. About five DR-DQ haplotypes were treated as single units for association and clustering because of strong linkage in the cohort. Both class I and class II loci were covered by HLA typing, at four-digit resolution. An early release that covered 640 HLA-typed donors contained approximately 300 gigabases of sequencing data and approximately 85 million unique TCR sequences. Results the study describes overall, beyond this receptor: Sequencing depth was assumed to be roughly uniform across donors in the presence/absence analyses, though that assumption may not hold. A later analysis found that TCR association rates varied across HLA loci, with DRB1 alleles showing the most associated TCRs and HLA-C alleles the fewest. Across donors, most TCR sequences were observed very rarely, whereas some public TCRs were present in many individuals. A later analysis found that most CMV-associated TCR beta chains appeared HLA-restricted, with HLA associations seemingly driven largely by CMV exposure. A further reported finding was that TCR beta sequences accurately predicted the HLA-A and HLA-B alleles for most subjects in the first cohort. In a later analysis, several top co-occurrence clusters were reported to appear linked to parvovirus B19, influenza, CMV and Epstein-Barr virus. A later genetic analysis associated a missense DCLRE1C variant with V-gene and J-gene trimming of TCR beta chains, and an independent cohort replicated the association. The 87-base-pair reads could not distinguish some IMGT-functional V segments, including TRBV6-2 and TRBV6-3, so those segments were excluded. A cluster of highly shared sequence variants was judged likely to represent a technical artifact of the sequencing pipeline. In a later genetic analysis, fewer N-insertions in productive TCRs were reported among donors in an Asian-associated ancestry cluster than the roughly 700-donor mean. The study listed 164 TCR beta chains as associated with cytomegalovirus. When HLA alleles, especially DR and DQ, strongly co-occurred, TCR associations were difficult to assign to individual alleles. In vitro tests confirmed that a few of the cytomegalovirus-associated TCR beta chains recognize cytomegalovirus antigens. In an earlier analysis of under 600 of the donors, most TCR beta V segments were observed in productive rearrangements about 87% or about 30% of the time, broadly matching IMGT annotations. Because HLA typing was missing for some donors at each locus, association tests included only the typed subset. Linkage disequilibrium might explain the correlated functional status among segregating V segments, but an unknown experimental factor could not be excluded. At a false discovery rate of 0.05, a later analysis linked about 16,000 TCR beta sequences to specific HLA alleles. It was suggested by the authors that the approach could potentially be generalized to other disease states and immunological phenotypes. In a later analysis, HLA-associated TCR beta chains were found to be more clonally expanded and to have lower generation probabilities than equally common non-associated chains. The classifier was reported to diagnose cytomegalovirus status with high specificity and sensitivity in both the original and validation cohorts. Only TCR beta chains were sequenced in this cohort, and the absence of alpha or paired-chain data limited detectable features. Because counts were too low, approximately 15 rarely observed V segments, including chromosome 9 orphons, were excluded from the earlier analysis of fewer than 650 of the donors. The only immune exposure information available for the cohort was CMV serostatus.

Between the V and J ends, shortened by 5 bases and 6 bases respectively, the junction contains 32 bases. The CDR3, cysteine through phenylalanine, is 19 amino acids long. Only CDR3 DNA remains: 57 bases, in frame from the first base. Per the germline V gene, SGHDT is the CDR1 and YYEEEE is the CDR2. Library preparation employed the immunoSEQ multiplex PCR assay. The multiplex PCR relied on a mix of 60 forward primers for TCR Vbeta segments and 13 reverse primers for TCR Jbeta segments. The CDR3 region of rearranged TCR beta genes was amplified from genomic DNA by a multiplex PCR assay. The Illumina HiSeq System was used to sequence the amplified TCR beta libraries as 87-base-pair reads. Per the source publication's procedure: Across the roughly 700 repertoires, a later analysis counted around 80 million unique TCR beta chains, 9.5 million to 13 million of which were shared by at least two donors. To remove PCR and sequencing errors, raw reads were error-corrected and collapsed into unique sequences using a nearest-neighbor algorithm that merged closely related sequences. V, D and J gene segments were assigned by aligning CDR3 sequences to IMGT reference sequences. For a sequence to be retained, a match of at least six nucleotides was required to both a V gene segment and a J gene segment. A rearrangement was called productive if the CDR3 had no stop codons and remained in frame with V and J, and every other rearrangement was called non-productive. Following IMGT convention, CDR3 was defined as the stretch from the second conserved V-encoded cysteine up to the conserved J-encoded phenylalanine. The earlier analysis of 587 of the donors excluded sequences that lacked an unambiguous match to a single V gene segment. An earlier analysis of fewer than 650 of the donors classified V segments as functional when productive rearrangements were above 56.7% and as segregating when the standard deviation between donors was above 5%. A statistical classification framework was developed to diagnose cytomegalovirus status using the catalog of TCR beta chain sequences. In a later analysis, TCR nucleotide sequences were compared against IMGT/GENE-DB human TR gene sequences so that V and J genes could be assigned. In a later analysis, CDR3 sequences and most-parsimonious VDJ recombination scenarios were assigned using the TCRdist pipeline. In a later analysis, each TCR beta chain was defined by its CDR3 amino acid sequence together with its V-gene family, and reads lacking a unique V-gene family were excluded. As a way to deal with suspected cross-contamination and a sequencing artifact, a later analysis dropped approximately 590 nucleotide sequences that were highly shared and had low generation probability. For each public chain, a later analysis derived a clonal expansion index from normalized ranks of inferred template counts within each repertoire. In a later analysis, generation probabilities were computed with a VDJ recombination model fitted to out-of-frame rearrangements, and the resulting probabilities were checked against IGoR. Hypergeometric tests were used in a later analysis to score TCR-TCR, TCR-HLA and TCR-CMV co-occurrence, with a repertoire-size bias correction applied to the TCR pairs. To estimate false discovery rates, a later analysis permuted the HLA or CMV assignments 20 times. In a later analysis, co-occurring TCRs were grouped using DBSCAN, and TCRdist sequence similarity was added for clustering within HLA-allele-positive subsets. Repertoires with fewer than 30,000 or more than 120,000 public chains were left out of co-occurrence clustering, as were about five repertoires with anomalous nucleotide sharing. TCRdb retrieved this table from immuneACCESS and kept in-frame rearrangements only. Not all clones are present; in checked studies, unresolved V genes account for under half, and no reason is known for the remainder. The V and J calls and clone size come from that table; D and trimming were worked out from the DNA. The sample table holds roughly 100,000 clones, of which roughly three quarters were seen once. Of the sample, roughly 9.6% falls within the top ten clones.

A remark on this clone: Its cognate antigen has yet to be identified. No much larger clone exists at a distance of one base, and base qualities are not known.

The cohort consisted of hundreds of healthy bone marrow donors. At the time of sampling, every cohort member was nominally healthy, though immune exposures that went unrecorded were likely present. The donor was CMV seropositive and belonged to the group of some 290 seropositive cohort members. A peripheral blood sample was provided by each donor, and peripheral blood mononuclear cells were used for TCR beta sequencing. The Qiagen DNeasy Blood Extraction Kit was used to extract genomic DNA from the blood cell samples. The sequence was obtained from a male donor in good health and CMV-seropositive. Material: PBMCs. In this chain, TRBV5-6 is recombined with TRBJ1-2; a tentative D call is TRBD1 (5 bases match). The CDR3 is CASSRLHQGYFYPTNGYTF. The DNA sequence follows: TGTGCCAGCAGTCGCCTCCATCAGGGATACTTCTATCCGACCAATGGCTACACCTTC.